The 3 T cell receptor beta chains below come from one sample, sequenced in a study of cytotoxic CD8 clonotypes in ibrutinib-treated CLL (dated by TCRdb to the early 2020s). To prepare the library, the immunoSEQ multiplex PCR assay was applied. TCRdb's version of the immuneACCESS table is confined to in-frame rearrangements and falls short of the full clone set. An unresolved V gene accounts for under half of the shortfall where checked; the remainder is of unknown origin. This sample is represented by around 40,000 clones; roughly two thirds of them were singletons. The ten largest make up roughly 9.1% of the sample. Interpreted using the paper, the time point label stands for: progressive disease on ibrutinib. This specimen consisted of PBMCs, obtained at disease progression, from a patient treated with ibrutinib. These receptors were taken from a human donor with chronic lymphocytic leukemia.

The chain uses TRBV28 and TRBJ1-3; TRBD1 might be the D (5 bases). The CDR3 is 14 residues long. Between the trimmed V and J ends, which lost 8 bases and 2 bases, there was a span of 13 bases. Germline V gene lookup returns CDR1 MDHEN and CDR2 SYDVKM. In DNA, the CDR3 is TGTGCCAGCGGCTTGGTGGGGGCTGGAAACACCATATATTTT. This codes for CASGLVGAGNTIYF.

This clone appeared a few times. The junction departs from germline at one end; a sequencing error may be responsible. The V call is TRBV2, the J call TRBJ2-1; 10 nucleotides align to TRBD2. The CDR3 contains 16 residues. Germline loops: CDR1 SNHLY, CDR2 FYNNEI. The CDR3 nucleotides read TGTGCCAGCAGTCAAGCGGGAGGGGGCACCTACAATGAGCAGTTCTTC. It yields the protein CASSQAGGGTYNEQFF.

This clone was seen more than once but under ten times. The rearrangement joins TRBV30 to TRBJ1-5; the D is unclear. Trimming shortened V by 1 base and J by 6 bases, and 10 bases separated the two germline ends. This CDR3 is built from 13 residues. Per germline, CDR1 GTSNPN and CDR2 SVGIG (reference sequence). The CDR3 protein is CAWSADGSQPQHF. The CDR3 nucleotides read TGTGCCTGGAGTGCCGATGGGAGTCAGCCCCAGCATTTT.